This TCR beta chain was profiled in a study of T cells after posttransplantation cyclophosphamide. This clone occurred many times. Its specificity is not known. Overall study findings and caveats: Recipient CMV seropositivity and CMV reactivation strongly tracked TRB clonality. Skin or GI-infiltrating T cells shared few TRB sequences with blood. Later blood repertoires were often dominated by clones from the donor CD8+ memory compartment.

The assay was immunoSEQ multiplex PCR, and TCRdb's table has in-frame clones only and misses some. The sample has 6,500 to 8,000 clones, none seen only once. CDR1 is SEHNR and CDR2 is FQNEAQ in the germline V gene (reference sequence). This CDR3 has 18 amino acids. The V and J ends lost 4 bases and 3 bases, in that order; junction bases with no gene match: 9. Busulfan-fludarabine conditioning, marrow transplant, and cyclophosphamide on days +3 and +4 were administered. The genes are TRBV7-9 and TRBJ2-7, with 16 bases that match TRBD2. The clonotype was recovered from a young adult male patient who received an allogeneic stem cell transplant from an unrelated donor, was CMV-positive, and had acute and chronic GVHD. The T cells may come from the graft donor. Sequences were derived from PBMCs, sampled after an allogeneic stem cell transplant with post-transplant cyclophosphamide. The CDR3 bases are TGTGCCAGCAGCTGGGGACTAGCGGGAGGGCCCTTAAACTACGAGCAGTACTTC. Its protein product is CASSWGLAGGPLNYEQYF.